This T cell receptor beta chain was identified during a study of beta chain features in type 1 diabetes. General study results and limits: Researchers reported that naive, central memory and Treg TCRB repertoires appeared more similar in patients than in healthy donors.

Trimming cost V 5 bases and J 5 bases, with 12 bases left between them. Germline CDR1 MNHNS, CDR2 SASEGT. The CDR3 spans 13 residues. This clone was detected ten times or more. The antigen remains unidentified. All of the isolated RNA was reverse transcribed, so expressed TCRB transcripts were sequenced. TCRdb keeps only in-frame clones here, not all; method: immunoSEQ multiplex PCR. The table shows about 150,000 clones, with 8.1% occurring only once. The sequence came from a man aged 18 to 29 in good health. Input material: central memory CD4+ T cells from blood. The V and J genes are TRBV6-1 and TRBJ1-1; perhaps TRBD1 as D (5 bases). The CDR3 protein is CASSRTGGTEAFF. The CDR3 region has the DNA TGTGCCAGCAGTCGAACCGGGGGGACTGAAGCTTTCTTT.